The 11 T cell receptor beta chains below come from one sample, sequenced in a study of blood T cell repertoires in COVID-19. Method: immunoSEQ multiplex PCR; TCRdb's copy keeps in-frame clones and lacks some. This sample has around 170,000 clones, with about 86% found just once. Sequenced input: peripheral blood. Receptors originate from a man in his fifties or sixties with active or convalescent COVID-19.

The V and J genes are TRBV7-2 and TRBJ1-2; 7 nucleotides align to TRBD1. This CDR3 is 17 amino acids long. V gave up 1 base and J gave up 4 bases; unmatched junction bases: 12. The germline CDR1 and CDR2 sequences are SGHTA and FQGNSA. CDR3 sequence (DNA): TGTGCCAGCAGCTTAGGCCTTGGACAGGATAGGATCTATGGCTACACCTTC. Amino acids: CASSLGLGQDRIYGYTF. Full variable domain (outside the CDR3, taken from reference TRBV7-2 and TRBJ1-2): GAGVSQSPSNKVTEKGKDVELRCDPISGHTALYWYRQSLGQGLEFLIYFQGNSAPDKSGLPSDRFSAERTGGSVSTLTIQRTQQEDSAVYLCASSLGLGQDRIYGYTFGSGTRLTVV.

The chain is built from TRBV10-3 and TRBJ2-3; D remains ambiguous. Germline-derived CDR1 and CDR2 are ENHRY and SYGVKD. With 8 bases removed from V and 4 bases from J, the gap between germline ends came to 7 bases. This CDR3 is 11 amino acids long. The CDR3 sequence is CAILTSDTQYF. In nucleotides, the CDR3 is TGTGCCATCTTGACTTCAGATACGCAGTATTTT.

Here the CDR3 DNA reads TGTGCCAGCAGCTCGTACAATGAGCAGTTCTTC. Its translation: CASSSYNEQFF. This chain links TRBV5-6 with TRBJ2-1; unclear D gene. Germline assignment: CDR1 SGHDT and CDR2 YYEEEE. The CDR3 is made up of 11 amino acids. Trimming pared 3 bases from V and 4 bases from J, leaving 2 bases between.

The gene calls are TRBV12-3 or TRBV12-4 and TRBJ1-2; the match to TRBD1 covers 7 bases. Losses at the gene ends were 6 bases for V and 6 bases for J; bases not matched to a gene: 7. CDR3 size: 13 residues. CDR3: CASSRQGSNGYTF. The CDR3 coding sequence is TGTGCCAGCAGCAGACAGGGTAGCAATGGCTACACCTTC.

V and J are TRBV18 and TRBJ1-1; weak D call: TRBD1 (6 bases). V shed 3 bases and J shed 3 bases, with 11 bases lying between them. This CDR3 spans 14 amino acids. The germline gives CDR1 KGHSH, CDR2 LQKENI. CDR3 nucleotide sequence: TGTGCCAGCTCACCGGACAGCCTCTACACTGAAGCTTTCTTT. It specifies CASSPDSLYTEAFF.

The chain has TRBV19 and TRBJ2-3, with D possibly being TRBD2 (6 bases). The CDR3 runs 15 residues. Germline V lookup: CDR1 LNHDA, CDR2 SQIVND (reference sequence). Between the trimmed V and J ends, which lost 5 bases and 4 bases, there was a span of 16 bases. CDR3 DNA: TGTGCCAGTAGTTGGAGGGATAGTCACCCAGATACGCAGTATTTT. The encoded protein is CASSWRDSHPDTQYF.

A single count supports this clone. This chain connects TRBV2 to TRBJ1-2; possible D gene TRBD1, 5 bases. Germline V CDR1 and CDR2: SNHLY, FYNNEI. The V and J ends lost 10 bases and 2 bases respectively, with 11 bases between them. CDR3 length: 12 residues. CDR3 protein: CAKKRQNYGYTF. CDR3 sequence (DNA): TGTGCCAAAAAGAGACAGAACTATGGCTACACCTTC.

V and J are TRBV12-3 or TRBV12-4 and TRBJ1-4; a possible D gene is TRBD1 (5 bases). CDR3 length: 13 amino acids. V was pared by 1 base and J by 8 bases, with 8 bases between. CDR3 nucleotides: TGTGCCAGCAGTTTAGACAGGCCCGAAAAACTGTTTTTT. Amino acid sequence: CASSLDRPEKLFF.

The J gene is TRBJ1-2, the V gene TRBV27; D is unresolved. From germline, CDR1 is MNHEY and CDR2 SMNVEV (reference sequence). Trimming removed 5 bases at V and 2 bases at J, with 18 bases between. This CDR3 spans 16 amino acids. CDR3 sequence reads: CASSDQSRAGNYGYTF. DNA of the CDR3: TGTGCCAGCAGTGATCAATCGCGAGCGGGGAACTATGGCTACACCTTC.

The CDR3: CASSQQGSQETQYF. The CDR3 DNA is TGTGCCAGCAGTCAACAGGGGTCCCAAGAGACCCAGTACTTC. V is TRBV6-5 and J is TRBJ2-5; 7 bases align to TRBD1. Germline lookup yields CDR1 MNHEY and CDR2 SVGAGI. The CDR3 consists of 14 residues. V shed 5 bases, J shed 1 base, and the junction held 4 bases outside the gene matches.

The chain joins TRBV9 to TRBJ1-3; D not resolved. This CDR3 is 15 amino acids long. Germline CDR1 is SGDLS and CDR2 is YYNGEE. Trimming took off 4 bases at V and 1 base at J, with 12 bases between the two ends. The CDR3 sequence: CASSPRLQSGNTIYF. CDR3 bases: TGTGCCAGCAGCCCAAGACTGCAATCTGGAAACACCATATATTTT.